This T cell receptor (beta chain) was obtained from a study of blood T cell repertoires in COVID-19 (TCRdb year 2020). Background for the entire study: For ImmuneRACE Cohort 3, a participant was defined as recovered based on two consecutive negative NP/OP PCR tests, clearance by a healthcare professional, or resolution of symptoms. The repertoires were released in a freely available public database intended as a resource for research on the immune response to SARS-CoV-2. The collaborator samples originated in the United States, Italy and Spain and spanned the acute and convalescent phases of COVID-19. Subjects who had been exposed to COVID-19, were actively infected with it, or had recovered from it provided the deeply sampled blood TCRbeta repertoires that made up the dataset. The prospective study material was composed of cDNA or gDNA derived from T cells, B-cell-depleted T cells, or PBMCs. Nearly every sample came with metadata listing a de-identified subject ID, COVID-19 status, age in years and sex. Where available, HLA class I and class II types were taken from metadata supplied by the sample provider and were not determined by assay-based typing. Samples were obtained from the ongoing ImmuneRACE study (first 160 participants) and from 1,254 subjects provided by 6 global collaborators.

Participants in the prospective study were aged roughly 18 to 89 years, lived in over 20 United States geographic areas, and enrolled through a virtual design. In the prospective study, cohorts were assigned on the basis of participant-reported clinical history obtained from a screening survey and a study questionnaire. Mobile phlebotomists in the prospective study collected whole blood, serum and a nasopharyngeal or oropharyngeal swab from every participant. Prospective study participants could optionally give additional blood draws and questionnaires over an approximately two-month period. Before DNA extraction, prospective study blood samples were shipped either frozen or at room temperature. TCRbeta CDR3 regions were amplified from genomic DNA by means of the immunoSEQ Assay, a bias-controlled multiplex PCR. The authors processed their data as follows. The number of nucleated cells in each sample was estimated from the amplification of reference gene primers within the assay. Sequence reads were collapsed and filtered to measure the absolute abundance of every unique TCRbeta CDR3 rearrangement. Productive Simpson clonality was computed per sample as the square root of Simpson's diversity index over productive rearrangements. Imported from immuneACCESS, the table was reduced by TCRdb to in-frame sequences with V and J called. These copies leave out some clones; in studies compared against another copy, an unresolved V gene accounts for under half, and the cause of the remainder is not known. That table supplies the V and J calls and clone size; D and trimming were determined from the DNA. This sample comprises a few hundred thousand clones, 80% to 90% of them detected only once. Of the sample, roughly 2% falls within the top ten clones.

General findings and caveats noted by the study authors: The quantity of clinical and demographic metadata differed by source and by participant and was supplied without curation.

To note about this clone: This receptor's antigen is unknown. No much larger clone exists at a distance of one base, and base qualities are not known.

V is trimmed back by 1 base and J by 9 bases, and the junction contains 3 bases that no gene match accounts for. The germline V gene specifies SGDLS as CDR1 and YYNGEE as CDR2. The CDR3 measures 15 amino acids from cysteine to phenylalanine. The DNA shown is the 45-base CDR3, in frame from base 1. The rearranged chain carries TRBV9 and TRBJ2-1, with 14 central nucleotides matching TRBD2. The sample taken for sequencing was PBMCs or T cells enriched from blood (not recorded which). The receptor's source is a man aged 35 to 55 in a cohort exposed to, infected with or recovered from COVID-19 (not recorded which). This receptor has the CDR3 CASSVTGTSGGEQFF. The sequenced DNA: TGTGCCAGCAGCGTAACCGGGACTAGCGGGGGTGAGCAGTTCTTC.